Listed below are T cell receptor beta chains from one sample, sequenced in a study of CD8 T cells in ankylosing spondylitis. Via MiXCR, TCRdb re-called the 5' RACE reads, giving one row per CDR3 protein. This sample has some 240,000 distinct CDR3 sequences, with roughly 6.6% found just once. The sequenced sample was blood, either unsorted or a sorted T cell fraction (not recorded which). The receptor set was obtained from a male donor with ankylosing spondylitis. Each CDR3 is given with its conserved first and last residue. The D gene is left open where the match is weak. Size is omitted from some rows. Given values are once, few, many or a class for expanded clones.

cdr3_length: 14; v_call: TRBV9; clone_size: few; d_call: NA; j_call: TRBJ2-1; cdr3_aa: CASSVSTPFNEQFF; cdr3_nt: TGTGCCAGCAGCGTTAGCACCCCTTTTAATGAGCAGTTCTTC
cdr3_length: 15; v_call: TRBV27; clone_size: many; d_call: NA; j_call: TRBJ2-4; cdr3_aa: CASSFLGGSKNIQYF; cdr3_nt: TGTGCCAGCAGTTTTTTGGGAGGATCCAAAAACATTCAGTACTTC
cdr3_length: 17; v_call: TRBV6-2/TRBV6-3; clone_size: NA; d_call: NA; j_call: TRBJ1-2; cdr3_aa: CASSYGSGVERDYGYTF; cdr3_nt: TGTGCCAGCAGTTACGGGTCAGGCGTTGAACGTGACTATGGCTACACCTTC
cdr3_length: 13; v_call: TRBV29-1; clone_size: many; d_call: NA; j_call: TRBJ2-7; cdr3_aa: CSVRPLGSYEQYF; cdr3_nt: TGCAGCGTCCGGCCCCTCGGGTCCTACGAGCAGTACTTC
cdr3_length: 13; v_call: TRBV29-1; clone_size: many; d_call: NA; j_call: TRBJ1-2; cdr3_aa: CSAGTGANYGYTF; cdr3_nt: TGCAGCGCTGGGACGGGAGCTAACTATGGCTACACCTTC
cdr3_length: 15; v_call: TRBV9; clone_size: few; d_call: TRBD1; j_call: TRBJ1-1; cdr3_aa: CASSIGGQKNTEAFF; cdr3_nt: TGTGCCAGCAGCATTGGGGGACAGAAAAACACTGAAGCTTTCTTT
cdr3_length: 12; v_call: TRBV19; clone_size: NA; d_call: TRBD1; j_call: TRBJ1-1; cdr3_aa: CASTPRGQEAFF; cdr3_nt: TGTGCCAGTACCCCAAGGGGGCAGGAAGCTTTCTTT
cdr3_length: 13; v_call: TRBV10-3; clone_size: many; d_call: TRBD1; j_call: TRBJ2-7; cdr3_aa: CAISVRDSYEQYF; cdr3_nt: TGTGCCATCAGTGTCCGGGACAGCTACGAGCAGTACTTC
cdr3_length: 10; v_call: TRBV29-1; clone_size: few; d_call: NA; j_call: TRBJ1-1; cdr3_aa: CSVEVPQTFF; cdr3_nt: TGCAGCGTTGAAGTCCCTCAGACTTTCTTT
cdr3_length: 15; v_call: TRBV4-1; clone_size: many; d_call: TRBD1; j_call: TRBJ2-5; cdr3_aa: CASSPLDRVGETQYF; cdr3_nt: TGCGCCAGCAGCCCACTGGACAGGGTAGGGGAGACCCAGTACTTC
cdr3_length: 13; v_call: TRBV20-1; clone_size: many; d_call: NA; j_call: TRBJ2-7; cdr3_aa: CSASIGLHYEQYF; cdr3_nt: TGCAGTGCTAGTATCGGCCTTCACTACGAGCAGTACTTC
cdr3_length: 13; v_call: TRBV19; clone_size: few; d_call: NA; j_call: TRBJ2-7; cdr3_aa: CASRNSYGYEQYF; cdr3_nt: TGTGCCAGTAGAAATTCCTACGGCTACGAGCAGTACTTC
cdr3_length: 13; v_call: TRBV27; clone_size: many; d_call: TRBD1; j_call: TRBJ2-7; cdr3_aa: CASSFNRGDEQYF; cdr3_nt: TGTGCCAGCAGTTTCAACAGGGGCGACGAGCAGTACTTC
cdr3_length: 12; v_call: TRBV29-1; clone_size: many; d_call: NA; j_call: TRBJ2-7; cdr3_aa: CSVEDNDYEQYF; cdr3_nt: TGCAGCGTTGAGGACAATGACTACGAGCAGTACTTC
cdr3_length: 16; v_call: TRBV6-2/TRBV6-3; clone_size: many; d_call: TRBD2; j_call: TRBJ2-7; cdr3_aa: CASSYSGLAGDSEQYF; cdr3_nt: TGTGCCAGCAGTTACTCGGGACTAGCGGGAGACAGCGAGCAGTACTTC
cdr3_length: 16; v_call: TRBV20-1; clone_size: NA; d_call: TRBD2; j_call: TRBJ2-1; cdr3_aa: CSARESERGPYNEQFF; cdr3_nt: TGCAGTGCTAGAGAGTCTGAGCGGGGTCCATACAATGAGCAGTTCTTC
cdr3_length: 15; v_call: TRBV7-9; clone_size: many; d_call: TRBD1; j_call: TRBJ1-1; cdr3_aa: CASSGGQGVNTEAFF; cdr3_nt: TGTGCCAGCAGCGGAGGACAGGGGGTGAACACTGAAGCTTTCTTT
cdr3_length: 16; v_call: TRBV7-9; clone_size: many; d_call: NA; j_call: TRBJ2-6; cdr3_aa: CASSFIRGSGANVLTF; cdr3_nt: TGTGCCAGCAGCTTCATTCGGGGGTCTGGGGCCAACGTCCTGACTTTC
cdr3_length: 16; v_call: TRBV9; clone_size: NA; d_call: TRBD2; j_call: TRBJ2-7; cdr3_aa: CASSVGDGLAVREQYF; cdr3_nt: TGTGCCAGCAGCGTAGGGGACGGACTAGCGGTTAGGGAGCAGTACTTC
cdr3_length: 17; v_call: TRBV27; clone_size: many; d_call: TRBD2; j_call: TRBJ2-1; cdr3_aa: CASSSGLAGVGYNEQFF; cdr3_nt: TGTGCCAGCAGTTCCGGACTAGCGGGAGTTGGGTACAATGAGCAGTTCTTC
cdr3_length: 13; v_call: TRBV12-3/TRBV12-4; clone_size: many; d_call: NA; j_call: TRBJ2-1; cdr3_aa: CASSYGGMNEQFF; cdr3_nt: TGTGCCAGCAGCTACGGGGGTATGAATGAGCAGTTCTTC